The clone carrying this T cell receptor (beta chain) appeared a few times. What it binds is not known. V lost 3 bases to trimming and J lost 1 base, with 13 bases between them. CDR3 length equals 16 residues. RNA was isolated and reverse transcribed to cDNA, the sequencing template. The data were produced by immunoSEQ multiplex PCR, yet TCRdb's version contains in-frame clones alone and is incomplete. The table includes about 140,000 clones, approximately 90% detected once. The data belong to a study of CD8+ T cells in alopecia areata. Sample treatment: oral pan-JAK inhibitor, 5-10 mg twice daily. Study-wide points: Scalp samples also yield sequences from resident alphabeta T cells of normal skin. Elevated clonality characterized lesional scalp relative to normal scalp, particularly in alopecia totalis/universalis.

Sequenced material: CD8+ T cells sorted from blood, taken at week 4, from a patient treated with tofacitinib. The receptor's source is a human donor with alopecia areata. J is TRBJ2-1 and V is TRBV23-1; TRBD2 is a possible D gene (6 bases). TRBV23-1 is annotated as an ORF whose role is uncertain. CDR3 sequence reads: CASSHGGRGSYNEQFF. CDR3 DNA: TGCGCCAGCAGTCATGGGGGGAGAGGTTCCTACAATGAGCAGTTCTTC.